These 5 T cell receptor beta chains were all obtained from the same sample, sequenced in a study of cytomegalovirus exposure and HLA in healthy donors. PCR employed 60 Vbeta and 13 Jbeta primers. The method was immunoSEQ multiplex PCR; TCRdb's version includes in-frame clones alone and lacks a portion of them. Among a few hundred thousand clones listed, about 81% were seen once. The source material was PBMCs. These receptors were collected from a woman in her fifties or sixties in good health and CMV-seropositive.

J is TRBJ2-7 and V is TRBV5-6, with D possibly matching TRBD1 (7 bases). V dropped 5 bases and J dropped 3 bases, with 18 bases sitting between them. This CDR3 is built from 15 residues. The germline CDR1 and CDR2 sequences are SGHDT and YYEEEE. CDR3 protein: CASSQGGDSLYEQYF. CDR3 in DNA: TGTGCCAGCAGTCAGGGGGGTGACTCACTCTACGAGCAGTACTTC. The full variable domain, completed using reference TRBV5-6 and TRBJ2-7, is DAGVTQSPTHLIKTRGQQVTLRCSPKSGHDTVSWYQQALGQGPQFIFQYYEEEERQRGNFPDRFSGHQFPNYSSELNVNALLLGDSALYLCASSQGGDSLYEQYFGPGTRLTVT.

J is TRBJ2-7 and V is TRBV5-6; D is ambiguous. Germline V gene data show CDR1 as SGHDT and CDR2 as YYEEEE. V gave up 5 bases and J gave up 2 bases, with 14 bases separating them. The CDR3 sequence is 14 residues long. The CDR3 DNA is TGTGCCAGCAGTCGTTCGGTGTCGACCTACGAGCAGTACTTC. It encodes CASSRSVSTYEQYF.

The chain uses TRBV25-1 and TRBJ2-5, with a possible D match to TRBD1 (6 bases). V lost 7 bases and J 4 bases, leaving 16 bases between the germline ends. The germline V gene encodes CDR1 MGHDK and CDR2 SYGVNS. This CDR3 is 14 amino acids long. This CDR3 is CASIQGGRGETQYF. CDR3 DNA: TGTGCCAGCATTCAAGGGGGTCGGGGAGAGACCCAGTACTTC.

CDR3 in amino acids: CAWSHQLANNEQFF. CDR3 nucleotides: TGTGCCTGGAGTCATCAGCTAGCAAACAATGAGCAGTTCTTC. The rearrangement uses TRBV30 and TRBJ2-1, with a tentative D call TRBD2 (5 bases). The V gene lost 2 bases and the J gene lost 5 bases, with 13 bases spanning the gap. The germline CDR1 and CDR2 sequences are GTSNPN and SVGIG (reference sequence). The CDR3 has 14 amino acids.

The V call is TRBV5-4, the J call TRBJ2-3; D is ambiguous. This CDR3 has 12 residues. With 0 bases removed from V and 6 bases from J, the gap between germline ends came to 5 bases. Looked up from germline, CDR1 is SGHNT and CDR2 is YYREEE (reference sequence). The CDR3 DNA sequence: TGTGCCAGCAGCTTGGTCATGGATACGCAGTATTTT. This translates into CASSLVMDTQYF.